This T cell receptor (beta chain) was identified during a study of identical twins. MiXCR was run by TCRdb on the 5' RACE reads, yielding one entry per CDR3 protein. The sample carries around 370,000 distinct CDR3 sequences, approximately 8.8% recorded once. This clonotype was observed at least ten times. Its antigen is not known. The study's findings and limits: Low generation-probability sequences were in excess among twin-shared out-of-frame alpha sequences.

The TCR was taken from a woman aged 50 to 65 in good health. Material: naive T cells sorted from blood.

This chain's CDR3 is CASSLVSGGNEQFF. In DNA form, the CDR3 reads TGCGCCAGCAGCTTGGTTTCAGGGGGTAATGAGCAGTTCTTC. The V and J genes are TRBV5-1 and TRBJ2-1; 7 bases are shared with TRBD1. Per the germline V gene, CDR1 is SGHRS and CDR2 is YFSETQ. V shed 0 bases and J 7 bases; nucleotides not matched to a gene: 4. This CDR3 has 14 residues.